This record covers a single T cell receptor beta chain. It lacks a known antigen. Per-base quality was not reported, and no clone a single base away is much larger than it. The sample is drawn from a study of technical replicates of blood from a handful of donors (dated by TCRdb to about 2017). Library prep was done by the immunoSEQ multiplex PCR assay. Sourced from immuneACCESS, this table was stored by TCRdb with only in-frame sequences that have V and J called. A share of the clones is absent; for the studies checked, an unresolved V gene accounts for under half, and the remainder has no known explanation. This sample is represented by about 94,000 clones; around 95% of them were singletons. The ten largest account for 0.2% to 0.25% of the sample. The source of this sequence is a human donor in good health. The sample consisted of T cells isolated from PBMCs.

The CDR3 corresponds to CASSQGRSGGLRETQYF. In nucleotides, the sequence is TGCGCCAGCAGCCAAGGGAGATCAGGGGGCTTACGGGAGACCCAGTACTTC. This chain joins TRBV4-1 to TRBJ2-5; 8 junctional bases match TRBD1. CDR1 MGHRA and CDR2 YSYEKL are derived from the germline V gene. The CDR3, cysteine through phenylalanine, is 17 amino acids long. The CDR3 DNA has 51 bases and is translated from base 1. Germline trimming: 1 base from V, 5 bases from J; junction bases outside gene matches: 12.